The source of this T cell receptor beta chain is a study of shared clonotypes between healthy human individuals. The donors, healthy adults who were HIV-negative, had experienced no recent acute infections or vaccinations. The CDR3 is 15 amino acids. Between the trimmed V and J ends, which lost 0 bases and 6 bases, there was a span of 15 bases. Per the germline V gene, CDR1 is MRHNA and CDR2 is SNTAGT. The run depth of the assay was deep. Several immunoSEQ plates held equal portions of the genomic DNA taken from each subset. Measured with immunoSEQ multiplex PCR; TCRdb has only the in-frame clones, and not every one. The sample consists of about 2.3 million clones, 85% to 95% of them appearing once.

The V and J genes are TRBV6-4 and TRBJ2-7; TRBD2 is a possible D gene (5 bases). The specimen sequenced was naive CD4+ T cells from PBMCs. Documented subset: CD45RA+ positively selected. The receptor comes from a man between 18 and 29 years old in good health. Some clones in this sample may be carry-over from other donors' samples. The CDR3 DNA reads as TGTGCCAGCAGTGACTCGATTAGAGGGATTCGCGAGCAGTACTTC. Translating it yields CASSDSIRGIREQYF.